What follows are 32 T cell receptor beta chains derived from one specimen sequenced in a study of shared clonotypes between healthy human individuals. Data came from immunoSEQ multiplex PCR; TCRdb stores just in-frame clones and leaves some out. Altogether roughly 2.2 million clones are present, just under 95% being singletons, with the ten largest covering 0.37%. The source material was naive CD4+ T cells from PBMCs. Subset in this sample: CD45RA+ positively selected. The receptors stem from a man aged 18 to 30 in good health. Some clones in this sample may be carry-over from other donors' samples.

The rearrangement links TRBV5-1 to TRBJ1-1, with D possibly matching TRBD1 (5 bases). The V gene lost 3 bases and the J gene lost 0 bases, with 15 bases spanning the gap. This CDR3 is 16 amino acids long. CDR1 and CDR2 (germline): SGHRS, YFSETQ. The chain's CDR3 is CASSSLGGGMNTEAFF. DNA for the CDR3: TGCGCCAGCAGCTCCTTGGGTGGGGGAATGAACACTGAAGCTTTCTTT.

The V gene is TRBV18, the J gene TRBJ1-1; D gene uncertain. V lost 3 bases and J lost 3, with 8 bases in between. The germline V gene has CDR1 KGHSH and CDR2 LQKENI. The CDR3 extends over 13 amino acids. CDR3 in amino acids: CASSPDLHTEAFF. In DNA, the CDR3 is TGTGCCAGCTCACCCGACTTGCACACTGAAGCTTTCTTT.

The chain recombines TRBV6-5 with TRBJ2-1; D is uncertain. Trimming took 0 bases from V and 7 from J, leaving 7 bases between them. The germline V gene has CDR1 MNHEY and CDR2 SVGAGI. This CDR3 region has 13 residues. CDR3 sequence reads: CASSYSFRNEQFF. The CDR3 DNA reads TGTGCCAGCAGTTACTCGTTTAGAAATGAGCAGTTCTTC.

The chain links TRBV30 to TRBJ2-1, with D possibly TRBD2 on 5 matching bases. CDR3 length: 14 amino acids. Germline CDR1 reads GTSNPN; CDR2 reads SVGIG (reference sequence). Trimming left V 3 bases short and J 7 bases short, with 16 bases between. For the CDR3, the DNA is TGTGCCTGGAGCCGATCCGACTACTTTAATGAGCAGTTCTTC. Translated, it gives CAWSRSDYFNEQFF.

Of note for this clone: A junction boundary mismatches the germline segment, possibly from a read error. This chain joins TRBV28 and TRBJ2-1; 8 nucleotides match TRBD1. Looked up from germline, CDR1 is MDHEN and CDR2 is SYDVKM. The CDR3 length is 11 residues. Written as DNA, the CDR3 is TGTGCCAGCAGGGCAGGGGGCAAGGCGATCTTC. Translated: CASRAGGKAIF.

This clone occurred once. This sequence joins TRBV2 and TRBJ2-1; D call uncertain. CDR1 and CDR2 (germline): SNHLY, FYNNEI. The CDR3 length is 14 residues. Between the trimmed V and J ends, which lost 7 bases and 0 bases, there was a span of 10 bases. CDR3 coding DNA: TGTGCCAGCATCGGCGTGAGCTCCTACAATGAGCAGTTCTTC. Translated: CASIGVSSYNEQFF.

The V call is TRBV27, the J call TRBJ1-5; D is undetermined. Germline V lookup: CDR1 MNHEY, CDR2 SMNVEV (reference sequence). The CDR3 has 13 residues. The V and J ends lost 6 bases and 6 bases respectively, with 12 bases between them. The CDR3 coding sequence is TGTGCCAGCAGCTTTCAAAGGTCTCAGCCCCAGCATTTT. It yields the protein CASSFQRSQPQHF.

The V call is TRBV6-1, the J call TRBJ1-2; 9 bases are shared with TRBD1. The CDR3 has 14 residues. V trimming: 7 bases; J trimming: 9 bases; junction bases outside the gene matches: 12. CDR1 MNHNS and CDR2 SASEGT come from the germline V gene. The CDR3 protein is CASIPGTGFSSYTF. As DNA, the CDR3 is TGTGCCAGCATCCCCGGGACAGGGTTTTCTAGCTACACCTTC.

The chain is built from TRBV28 and TRBJ1-5, with TRBD1 as a possible D gene (6 bases). This CDR3 is built from 15 residues. Germline CDR1 MDHEN, CDR2 SYDVKM. The germline V and J ends were trimmed by 6 bases and 0 bases, with 12 bases remaining between them. As DNA, the CDR3 is TGTGCCAGCAGGGGGGCTCCTTATAGCAATCAGCCCCAGCATTTT. The encoded protein is CASRGAPYSNQPQHF.

The chain combines TRBV19 with TRBJ2-2, with a possible D match to TRBD1 (6 bases). Germline V lookup: CDR1 LNHDA, CDR2 SQIVND (reference sequence). Trimming pared 3 bases from V and 6 bases from J, leaving 14 bases between. The CDR3 sequence is 15 residues long. CDR3 in DNA: TGTGCCAGTAGTATCCCCATACAGGGTGCCGGGGAGCTGTTTTTT. This gives the protein CASSIPIQGAGELFF.

About this clone: The sample holds other DNA sequences that translate to the same CDR3. J is TRBJ2-2 and V is TRBV5-1; the D gene is possibly TRBD2 (6 bases). The germline gives CDR1 SGHRS, CDR2 YFSETQ. V was clipped by 4 bases and J by 0 bases, with 10 bases between them. The CDR3 extends over 15 amino acids. This chain's CDR3 is CASSPGLPNTGELFF. For the CDR3, the DNA is TGCGCCAGCAGCCCGGGACTCCCGAACACCGGGGAGCTGTTTTTT.

This sequence joins TRBV6-5 and TRBJ1-2, with 12 bases aligning to TRBD1. Unmatched junction bases numbered 6, after V lost 2 bases and J lost 5 bases. CDR3 length equals 16 residues. CDR1 is MNHEY and CDR2 is SVGAGI in the germline V gene. CDR3 DNA: TGTGCCAGCAGTTACGGGACAGGGGGCGCGGGATATGGCTACACCTTC. Its translation: CASSYGTGGAGYGYTF.

This chain uses TRBV5-6 with TRBJ2-3; D possibly corresponds to TRBD2 (6 bases). Between the trimmed V and J ends, which lost 1 base and 1 base, there was a span of 16 bases. The CDR3 is made up of 17 amino acids. Germline values: CDR1 SGHDT, CDR2 YYEEEE. CDR3 protein: CASSLLSGTHRTDTQYF. CDR3 sequence (DNA): TGTGCCAGCAGCTTGTTATCCGGGACTCACCGCACAGATACGCAGTATTTT.

As regards this clone: This CDR3 is also generated by other DNA sequences in the sample. The rearrangement uses TRBV5-1 and TRBJ2-1, with 7 bases lining up with TRBD2. V shed 4 bases, J shed 5 bases, and the junction held 9 bases outside the gene matches. CDR1 SGHRS and CDR2 YFSETQ come from the germline V gene. The CDR3 is 15 residues long. The CDR3 bases are TGCGCCAGCAGCCTAGTTACTAGCGCTAACAATGAGCAGTTCTTC. Its translation: CASSLVTSANNEQFF.

The V gene is TRBV9, the J gene TRBJ1-4, with D tentatively TRBD1 (6 bases). The CDR3 sequence is 15 residues long. The germline gives CDR1 SGDLS, CDR2 YYNGEE. Trimming shortened V by 3 bases and J by 7 bases, and 16 bases separated the two germline ends. The CDR3 DNA follows: TGTGCCAGCAGCGCCCTCACAGGGTGGGGTGAAAAACTGTTTTTT. It specifies CASSALTGWGEKLFF.

CDR3 sequence (DNA): TGTGCCAGCAGCTTAGGGACAGCGGAGACCCAGTACTTC. As protein: CASSLGTAETQYF. The chain couples TRBV7-9 to TRBJ2-5, with D tentatively TRBD1 (6 bases). CDR1 is SEHNR and CDR2 is FQNEAQ in the germline V gene (reference sequence). The CDR3 is 13 amino acids. V was cut by 1 base and J by 5 bases, with 8 bases left in between.

On this clone itself: One end of the junction does not line up with germline, which may come from a read error. V is TRBV7-7 and J is TRBJ1-2; D unclear. The CDR3 spans 13 residues. Germline lookup yields CDR1 SSHAT and CDR2 FNYEAQ (reference sequence). The CDR3 coding sequence is TGTGCCAGCAGCTTTGGAGAACGCTATGGCTGCACCTTC. Amino acids: CASSFGERYGCTF. Together with reference TRBV7-7 and TRBJ1-2, the CDR3 gives the full variable domain: GAGVSQSPRYKVTKRGQDVTLRCDPISSHATLYWYQQALGQGPEFLTYFNYEAQPDKSGLPSDRFSAERPEGSISTLTIQRTEQRDSAMYRCASSFGERYGCTFGSGTRLTVV.

This chain joins TRBV7-2 and TRBJ1-5, with D possibly being TRBD1 (5 bases). The CDR3 is 15 amino acids. Trimming stripped 5 bases from V and 2 bases from J, with 13 bases between. Germline values: CDR1 SGHTA, CDR2 FQGNSA. In nucleotides, the CDR3 is TGTGCCAGCAGCCCCGGCGGGGGTGGCAATCAGCCCCAGCATTTT. Translated: CASSPGGGGNQPQHF.

The rearrangement links TRBV6-6 to TRBJ1-2; 7 positions match TRBD1. V lost 2 bases, J lost 6 bases, and 6 bases stayed unmatched. The CDR3 is 14 amino acids. The germline gives CDR1 MNHNY, CDR2 SVGAGI (reference sequence). The CDR3 region is CASSYTTGQDGYTF. CDR3 DNA sequence: TGTGCCAGCAGTTACACGACAGGGCAGGATGGCTACACCTTC.

The sample holds one count of this clone. The CDR3 here is CASSLAVSGTYNEQFF. DNA for the CDR3: TGTGCCAGCAGCTTAGCGGTTAGCGGGACTTACAATGAGCAGTTCTTC. The chain recombines TRBV7-9 with TRBJ2-1; 8 nucleotides agree with TRBD2. V trimming: 0 bases; J trimming: 4 bases; junction bases outside the gene matches: 5. This CDR3 region has 16 residues. CDR1 and CDR2 from the germline V gene are SEHNR and FQNEAQ (reference sequence).

The chain links TRBV2 to TRBJ2-7, with D tentatively TRBD2 (6 bases). The CDR3 sequence is 15 residues long. Germline assignment: CDR1 SNHLY and CDR2 FYNNEI. Deletions cut 3 bases from V and 3 bases from J, with 15 bases between. For the CDR3, the DNA is TGTGCCAGCAGTGAGGGACTTACAACATACTACGAGCAGTACTTC. Translation gives CASSEGLTTYYEQYF.

The rearrangement uses TRBV4-1 and TRBJ2-6; tentative D call: TRBD1 (5 bases). Trimming took 3 bases from V and 4 from J, leaving 10 bases between them. The germline gives CDR1 MGHRA, CDR2 YSYEKL. The CDR3 length is 15 residues. CDR3 sequence reads: CASSHVGRGANVLTF. The CDR3 DNA sequence: TGCGCCAGCAGCCATGTGGGGCGGGGGGCCAACGTCCTGACTTTC.

This chain connects TRBV5-6 to TRBJ2-5, with TRBD1 identical over 7 bases. Per the germline V gene, CDR1 is SGHDT and CDR2 is YYEEEE. V lost 4 bases and J lost 4; bases outside the gene matches: 13. CDR3 length: 16 amino acids. The CDR3 DNA reads as TGTGCCAGCAGCCAGCCCACAGGGGATTATTCAGAGACCCAGTACTTC. This gives the protein CASSQPTGDYSETQYF.

The chain carries TRBV18 and TRBJ2-7; TRBD2 matches 10 bases. V lost 3 bases and J lost 0; bases outside the gene matches: 5. Germline CDR1 and CDR2: KGHSH and LQKENI. The CDR3 is made up of 16 amino acids. CDR3 DNA: TGTGCCAGCTCACCGCGGCTAGCGGGGGCCTCCTACGAGCAGTACTTC. Protein sequence: CASSPRLAGASYEQYF. Combining the CDR3 with reference TRBV18 and TRBJ2-7 gives the whole variable domain NAGVMQNPRHLVRRRGQEARLRCSPMKGHSHVYWYRQLPEEGLKFMVYLQKENIIDESGMPKERFSAEFPKEGPSILRIQQVVRGDSAAYFCASSPRLAGASYEQYFGPGTRLTVT.

In its sample, this clone was seen once. V and J are TRBV29-1 and TRBJ2-7; TRBD1 is a possible D gene (8 bases). The CDR3 spans 16 residues. Trimming took 1 base from V and 2 from J, leaving 18 bases between them. Germline V gene data show CDR1 as SQVTM and CDR2 as ANQGSEA. The CDR3 here is CSVEVGGTGAAYEQYF. The CDR3 region has the DNA TGCAGCGTTGAAGTGGGGGGGACAGGCGCGGCCTACGAGCAGTACTTC.

The V call is TRBV7-8, the J call TRBJ2-1; D is undetermined. The CDR3 contains 16 residues. Germline-derived CDR1 and CDR2 are SGHVS and FQNEAQ. V was pared by 6 bases and J by 5 bases, with 20 bases between. This chain's CDR3 is CASRPPLRVSHNEQFF. CDR3 nucleotides: TGTGCCAGCAGACCACCCCTACGGGTCTCACACAATGAGCAGTTCTTC.

The V and J genes are TRBV5-4 and TRBJ1-2, with 8 bases lining up with TRBD1. The germline gives CDR1 SGHNT, CDR2 YYREEE (reference sequence). The trim removed 7 bases at V and 3 bases at J, leaving 8 bases unmatched. This CDR3 is built from 14 residues. The CDR3 bases are TGTGCCAGCCGGAGGGCAGGGGGCTACTATGGCTACACCTTC. Its protein product is CASRRAGGYYGYTF.

This rearrangement joins TRBV4-2 to TRBJ2-1; unclear D gene. Germline-derived CDR1 and CDR2 are LGHNA and YNFKEQ. Trimming cost V 0 bases and J 9 bases, with 9 bases left between them. The CDR3 consists of 13 residues. CDR3 in amino acids: CASSQDSFSEQFF. CDR3 coding DNA: TGTGCCAGCAGCCAAGATAGTTTCAGTGAGCAGTTCTTC.

The chain combines TRBV15 with TRBJ2-7; TRBD1 might be the D (5 bases). This CDR3 spans 15 amino acids. Germline lookup yields CDR1 LNHNV and CDR2 YYDKDF (reference sequence). Trimming took off 0 bases at V and 2 bases at J, with 11 bases between the two ends. The chain's CDR3 is CATSRDIGATYEQYF. The CDR3 DNA reads as TGTGCCACCAGCAGAGACATAGGGGCCACCTACGAGCAGTACTTC.

A word on this clone: The same CDR3 can be traced to other DNA sequences in this sample. The CDR3 reads CASSETGQINYGYTF. The CDR3 nucleotides read TGTGCCAGCAGCGAGACGGGACAGATTAACTATGGCTACACCTTC. V gene TRBV6-1 combines with J gene TRBJ1-2; 7 bases are a match to TRBD1. Germline trimming cut 6 bases from V and 1 base from J; bases unmatched to any gene: 8. The length of the CDR3 is 15 residues. CDR1 is MNHNS, CDR2 SASEGT, per germline.

The chain joins TRBV9 to TRBJ2-3; 10 bases match TRBD1. Germline loops: CDR1 SGDLS, CDR2 YYNGEE. The trim removed 2 bases at V and 4 bases at J, leaving 7 bases unmatched. The CDR3 covers 16 residues. This chain's CDR3 is CASSVRTGGFSDTQYF. The CDR3 region has the DNA TGTGCCAGCAGCGTTCGGACAGGGGGATTCTCAGATACGCAGTATTTT. Based on the CDR3 plus reference TRBV9 and TRBJ2-3, the full variable domain is DSGVTQTPKHLITATGQRVTLRCSPRSGDLSVYWYQQSLDQGLQFLIQYYNGEERAKGNILERFSAQQFPDLHSELNLSSLELGDSALYFCASSVRTGGFSDTQYFGPGTRLTVL.

As DNA, the CDR3 is TGTGCCAGCAGCACCGGGGGGCGGCCTGATGAAAAACTGTTTTTT. It specifies CASSTGGRPDEKLFF. This rearrangement joins TRBV7-2 to TRBJ1-4; possibly TRBD1 for D (6 bases). Germline CDR1 and CDR2: SGHTA and FQGNSA. V was trimmed by 5 bases and J by 6 bases, leaving 16 bases between them. This CDR3 comprises 15 residues.